The T cell receptor (beta chain) under discussion was sequenced for a study of human CD8 memory T cell subsets. General study findings and limits: What was sequenced in this study was only the T cell receptor beta chains.

UMI-labeled 5' RACE was the method by which TCR beta libraries were made. TCRdb re-called the 5' RACE reads; every CDR3 protein appears as one record, without DNA. The sample table includes approximately 5,400 distinct CDR3 sequences. To note about this clonotype: Its specificity is not known.

The CDR3 runs 16 residues. Germline V gives CDR1 LGHNA, CDR2 YNFKEQ. V gene TRBV4-2 combines with J gene TRBJ2-1; no DNA is available, so the TRBD1 call from TCRdb remains unchecked. The sequencing sample was made of CD8+ effector memory T cells (TEM) sorted from PBMCs. Indicated subset: effector memory CD8 T cells, CCR7- CD45RO+ CD95+. The sequence derives from a human donor in good health. The CDR3 reads CASSHPGASSYNEQFF.